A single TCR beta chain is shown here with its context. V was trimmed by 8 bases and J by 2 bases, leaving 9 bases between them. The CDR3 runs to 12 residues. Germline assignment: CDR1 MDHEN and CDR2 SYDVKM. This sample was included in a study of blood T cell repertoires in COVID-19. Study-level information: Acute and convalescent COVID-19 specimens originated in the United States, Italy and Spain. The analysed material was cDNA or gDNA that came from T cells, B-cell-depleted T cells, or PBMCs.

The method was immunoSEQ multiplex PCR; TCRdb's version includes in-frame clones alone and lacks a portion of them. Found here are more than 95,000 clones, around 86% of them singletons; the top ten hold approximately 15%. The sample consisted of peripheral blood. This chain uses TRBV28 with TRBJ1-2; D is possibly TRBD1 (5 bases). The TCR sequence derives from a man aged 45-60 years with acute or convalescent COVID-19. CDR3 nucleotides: TGTGCCAGCGAGACAGAGAACTATGGCTACACCTTC. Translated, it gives CASETENYGYTF.